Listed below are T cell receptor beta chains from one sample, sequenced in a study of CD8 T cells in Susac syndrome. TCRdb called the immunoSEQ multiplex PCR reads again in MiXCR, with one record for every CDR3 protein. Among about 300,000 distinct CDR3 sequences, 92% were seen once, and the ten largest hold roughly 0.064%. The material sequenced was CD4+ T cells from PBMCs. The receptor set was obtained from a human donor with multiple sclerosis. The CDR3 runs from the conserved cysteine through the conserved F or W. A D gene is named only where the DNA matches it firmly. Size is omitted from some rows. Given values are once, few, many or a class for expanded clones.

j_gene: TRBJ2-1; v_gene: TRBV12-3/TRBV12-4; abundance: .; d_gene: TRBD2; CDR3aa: CASSLGGGRAVNEQFF; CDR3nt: TGTGCCAGCAGCTTAGGGGGCGGGAGGGCCGTCAATGAGCAGTTCTTC
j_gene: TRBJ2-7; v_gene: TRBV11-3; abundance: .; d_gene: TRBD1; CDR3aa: CASSSSDRGYEQYF; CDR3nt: TGTGCCAGCAGCTCCTCCGACAGGGGTTACGAGCAGTACTTC
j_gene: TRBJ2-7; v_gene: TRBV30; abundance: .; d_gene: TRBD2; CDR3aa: CAWSLEGLGSYEQYF; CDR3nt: TGTGCCTGGAGTTTGGAGGGACTAGGCTCCTACGAGCAGTACTTC
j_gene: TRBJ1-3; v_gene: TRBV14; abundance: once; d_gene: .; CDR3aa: CASSQGAYSGNTIYF; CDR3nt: TGTGCCAGCAGCCAAGGGGCCTACTCTGGAAACACCATATATTTT
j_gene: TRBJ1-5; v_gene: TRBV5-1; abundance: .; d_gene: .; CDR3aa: CASSFGDNQPQHF; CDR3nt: TGCGCCAGCAGCTTCGGTGACAATCAGCCCCAGCATTTT
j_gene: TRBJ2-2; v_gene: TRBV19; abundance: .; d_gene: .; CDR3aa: CASSAGPLIRGELFF; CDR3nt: TGTGCCAGTAGTGCCGGTCCCCTCATTCGCGGGGAGCTGTTTTTT
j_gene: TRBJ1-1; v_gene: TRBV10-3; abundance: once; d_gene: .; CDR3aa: CAISDLNEGAEAFF; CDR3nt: TGTGCCATCAGTGACTTGAACGAAGGGGCTGAAGCTTTCTTT
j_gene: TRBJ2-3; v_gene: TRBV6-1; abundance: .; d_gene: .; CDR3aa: CASSDGLAYTQYF; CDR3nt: TGTGCCAGCAGTGACGGGTTGGCGTATACGCAGTATTTT
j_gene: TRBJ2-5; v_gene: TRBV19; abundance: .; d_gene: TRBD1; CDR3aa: CASSADREETQYF; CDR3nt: TGTGCCAGTAGTGCTGACAGGGAAGAGACCCAGTACTTC
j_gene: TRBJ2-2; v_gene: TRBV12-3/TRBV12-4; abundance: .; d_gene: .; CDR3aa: CASSPGPTGELFF; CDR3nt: TGTGCCAGCAGCCCGGGCCCCACCGGGGAGCTGTTTTTT
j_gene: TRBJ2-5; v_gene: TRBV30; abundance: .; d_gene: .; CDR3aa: CAGAGPARETQYF; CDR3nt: TGTGCCGGTGCGGGTCCCGCACGAGAGACCCAGTACTTC
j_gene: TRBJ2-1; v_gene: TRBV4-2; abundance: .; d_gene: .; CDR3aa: CASSQALTGRNEQFF; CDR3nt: TGTGCCAGCAGCCAAGCTTTGACAGGTCGGAATGAGCAGTTCTTC
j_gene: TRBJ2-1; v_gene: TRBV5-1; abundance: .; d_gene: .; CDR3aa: CASSLTTPNEQFF; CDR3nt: TGCGCCAGCAGCCTGACTACCCCGAATGAGCAGTTCTTC
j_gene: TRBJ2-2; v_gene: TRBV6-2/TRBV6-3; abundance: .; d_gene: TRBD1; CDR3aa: CASSYLRGHGELFF; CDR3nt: TGTGCCAGCAGTTACCTCAGGGGGCATGGGGAGCTGTTTTTT
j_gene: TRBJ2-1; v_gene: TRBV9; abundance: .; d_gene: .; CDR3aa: CASSVAGGTGINEQFF; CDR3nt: TGTGCCAGCAGCGTAGCGGGGGGGACAGGGATCAATGAGCAGTTCTTC
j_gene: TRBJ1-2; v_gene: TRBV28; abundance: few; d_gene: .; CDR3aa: CASSVNYGYTF; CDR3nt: TGTGCCAGCAGCGTTAACTATGGCTACACCTTC